This note documents a single TCR beta chain sequence. Sample-barcoded 5' priming and a J-beta primer mix drove a second PCR of 7 to 11 cycles. TCRdb reanalysed the 5' RACE reads using MiXCR and keeps one entry per CDR3 protein. Of around 1.5 million distinct CDR3 sequences in the sample, roughly 40% are singletons; the top ten hold 7.9%. The data originate from a study of blood T cells in healthy people across ages. V lost 1 base and J lost 1, with 12 bases in between. This CDR3 is 16 amino acids long. The germline V gene encodes CDR1 MGHRA and CDR2 YSYEKL. Material for sequencing was blood. The TCR sequence derives from a woman between 18 and 29 years old in good health. The rearrangement links TRBV4-1 to TRBJ2-3; no firm D call. The CDR3 sequence: CASSQVSLEGTDTQYF. The CDR3 DNA follows: TGCGCCAGCAGCCAAGTTTCACTTGAGGGCACAGATACGCAGTATTTT.